These T cell receptor beta chains were read from a single sample in a study of blood T cell repertoires in COVID-19. Profiling relied on immunoSEQ multiplex PCR, and the TCRdb table lists in-frame clones only, not all of them. The table lists around 390,000 clones, around nine tenths of them singletons, with 10% in the top ten. The sequenced material came from PBMCs or T cells enriched from blood (not recorded which). All receptors derive from a woman between 45 and 60 years old who had recovered from COVID-19. Each CDR3 is given with its conserved first and last residue. The D gene is left open where the match is weak. Rows may omit the clone size; those that give it use once, few, many or a size class.

v_call	cdr3_length	j_call	clone_size	d_call	cdr3_aa	cdr3_nt
TRBV7-2	15	TRBJ1-1	.	.	CASSLARGGAIEAFF	TGTGCCAGCAGCTTAGCGAGAGGCGGAGCGATTGAAGCTTTCTTT
TRBV5-1	13	TRBJ1-6	.	.	CASSFVENSPLHF	TGCGCCAGCAGCTTCGTGGAGAATTCACCCCTCCACTTT
TRBV7-2	13	TRBJ2-5	.	.	CASSLGQGGTQYF	TGTGCCAGCAGCTTAGGACAGGGAGGGACCCAGTACTTC
TRBV7-6	14	TRBJ2-7	.	.	CASSLEAQSYEQYF	TGTGCCAGCAGCTTAGAGGCACAGTCCTACGAGCAGTACTTC
TRBV28	16	TRBJ1-4	.	.	CASSSEEFATNEKLFF	TGTGCCAGCAGTTCGGAGGAATTTGCAACTAATGAAAAACTGTTTTTT
TRBV28	14	TRBJ1-6	.	.	CASSQDRSGSPLHF	TGTGCCAGCAGCCAAGACAGGAGCGGTTCACCCCTCCACTTT
TRBV7-9	14	TRBJ1-3	.	TRBD1	CASTWTGSGNTIYF	TGTGCCAGCACCTGGACAGGGTCTGGAAACACCATATATTTT
TRBV27	13	TRBJ2-7	.	TRBD1	CASSFRDRGEQYF	TGTGCCAGCAGTTTTAGGGACAGGGGCGAGCAGTACTTC
TRBV5-1	15	TRBJ1-2	.	.	CASSLEGGNTYGYTF	TGCGCCAGCAGCTTGGAAGGAGGGAACACCTATGGCTACACCTTC
TRBV7-2	13	TRBJ1-5	.	.	CASSLVISQPQHF	TGTGCCAGCAGCTTAGTGATTAGTCAGCCCCAGCATTTT
TRBV19	15	TRBJ1-6	few	TRBD1	CASSIAGTGNSPLHF	TGTGCCAGTAGTATAGCCGGGACAGGGAATTCACCCCTCCACTTT
TRBV4-3	14	TRBJ1-2	.	.	CASSQETFNYGYTF	TGCGCCAGCAGCCAAGAGACTTTTAACTATGGCTACACCTTC
TRBV7-5	16	TRBJ2-1	.	.	CARPFIRESSYNEQFF	TGTGCCAGACCATTTATCCGGGAAAGCTCCTACAATGAGCAGTTCTTC
TRBV28	15	TRBJ2-5	.	.	CASSPLWGQQETQYF	TGTGCCAGCAGCCCCCTTTGGGGCCAGCAAGAGACCCAGTACTTC
TRBV25-1	18	TRBJ2-3	.	.	CASSALPGAGASTDTQYF	TGTGCCAGCAGTGCACTACCGGGGGCGGGGGCTAGCACAGATACGCAGTATTTT
TRBV5-1	14	TRBJ1-5	few	.	CASSFDGTNQPQHF	TGCGCCAGCAGCTTCGACGGGACAAATCAGCCCCAGCATTTT
TRBV2	16	TRBJ2-1	.	TRBD2	CASSVRWRGDYNEQFF	TGTGCCAGCAGTGTGAGATGGCGGGGGGATTACAATGAGCAGTTCTTC
TRBV12-3/TRBV12-4	12	TRBJ2-7	.	.	CASSRQGYEQYF	TGTGCCAGCAGTCGTCAGGGGTACGAGCAGTACTTC
TRBV7-9	10	TRBJ1-2	.	.	CASRQQGDTF	TGTGCCAGCAGACAACAGGGAGACACCTTC
TRBV2	15	TRBJ2-5	.	.	CASSPSLTRGETQYF	TGTGCCAGCAGTCCTTCTCTTACTAGAGGGGAGACCCAGTACTTC
TRBV30	11	TRBJ2-7	.	.	CAWSVSNEQYF	TGTGCCTGGAGTGTATCAAACGAGCAGTACTTC
TRBV5-1	15	TRBJ1-1	.	.	CASSFLNPVQTEAFF	TGCGCCAGCAGCTTCCTGAACCCAGTCCAAACTGAAGCTTTCTTT
TRBV2	12	TRBJ2-1	.	.	CASSEFLNEQFF	TGTGCCAGCAGTGAGTTTCTGAATGAGCAGTTCTTC
TRBV4-1	14	TRBJ2-2	.	.	CASSQESRTGELFF	TGCGCCAGCAGCCAAGAGAGCAGGACCGGGGAGCTGTTTTTT
TRBV6-1	15	TRBJ1-6	.	TRBD1	CASSEGTGDRSPLHF	TGTGCCAGCAGTGAAGGGACAGGGGATCGTTCACCCCTCCACTTT
TRBV30	11	TRBJ1-2	.	.	CAWSVTQNYTF	TGTGCCTGGAGTGTAACACAAAATTACACCTTC
TRBV7-2	14	TRBJ1-6	.	TRBD1	CASSGGQGHWPLHF	TGTGCCAGCAGCGGGGGACAGGGCCATTGGCCCCTCCACTTT
TRBV18	15	TRBJ2-3	.	TRBD2	CASSPIAGGTDTQYF	TGTGCCAGCTCACCAATAGCGGGGGGTACAGATACGCAGTATTTT
TRBV6-5	15	TRBJ2-3	.	TRBD2	CASSAAGGLADTQYF	TGTGCCAGCAGCGCGGCGGGGGGGCTCGCAGATACGCAGTATTTT
TRBV27	19	TRBJ1-6	.	TRBD1	CASSFARGTGASYNSPLHF	TGTGCCAGCAGTTTTGCGAGAGGGACAGGGGCGAGCTATAATTCACCCCTCCACTTT
TRBV30	15	TRBJ1-2	.	TRBD1	CAWSVEGQGYYGYTF	TGTGCCTGGAGTGTAGAGGGACAGGGTTACTATGGCTACACCTTC
TRBV30	15	TRBJ1-1	.	TRBD1	CAWSPPTGLAFEAFF	TGTGCCTGGAGTCCCCCGACAGGGCTCGCGTTCGAAGCTTTCTTT
TRBV19	17	TRBJ2-1	.	TRBD2	CASSIRLAGYSYNEQFF	TGTGCCAGTAGTATTAGACTAGCGGGGTACTCCTACAATGAGCAGTTCTTC
TRBV15	15	TRBJ2-5	once	TRBD1	CATSNDRGLKETQYF	TGTGCCACCAGCAACGACAGGGGGCTTAAAGAGACCCAGTACTTC
TRBV15	14	TRBJ1-2	.	.	CATSGWGGYDGYTF	TGTGCCACCAGCGGGTGGGGGGGCTATGATGGCTACACCTTC
TRBV6-1	18	TRBJ2-4	few	TRBD1	CASSEALAGTDTKNIQYF	TGTGCCAGCAGTGAAGCCCTTGCCGGGACAGACACCAAAAACATTCAGTACTTC
TRBV27	15	TRBJ1-5	.	TRBD1	CASSEGARSNQPQHF	TGTGCCAGCAGTGAGGGGGCTCGAAGCAATCAGCCCCAGCATTTT
TRBV27	16	TRBJ2-5	.	TRBD2	CASSLRLAGGWETQYF	TGTGCCAGCAGCCTAAGACTAGCGGGGGGTTGGGAGACCCAGTACTTC
TRBV4-3	19	TRBJ2-4	once	.	CASSQVGPGTALAKNIQYF	TGCGCCAGCAGCCAAGTCGGCCCCGGGACTGCCCTAGCCAAAAACATTCAGTACTTC
TRBV4-1	14	TRBJ1-2	.	TRBD1	CASSPQTGNYGYTF	TGCGCCAGCAGCCCTCAGACAGGGAACTATGGCTACACCTTC
TRBV7-2	15	TRBJ2-5	.	TRBD2	CASSSVAGAWETQYF	TGTGCCAGCAGCTCCGTAGCGGGGGCTTGGGAGACCCAGTACTTC
TRBV9	13	TRBJ1-2	.	.	CASSAQGNYGYTF	TGTGCCAGCAGCGCACAGGGAAACTATGGCTACACCTTC
TRBV19	15	TRBJ1-1	.	.	CASSIDAGRGTEAFF	TGTGCCAGTAGTATAGACGCAGGGCGTGGGACTGAAGCTTTCTTT
TRBV5-1	12	TRBJ1-2	.	TRBD1	CASSAAGQGYTF	TGCGCCAGCAGCGCTGCGGGACAGGGCTACACCTTC
TRBV28	14	TRBJ1-2	.	.	CASSLDRPNYGYTF	TGTGCCAGCAGTCTCGACAGGCCTAACTATGGCTACACCTTC
TRBV9	16	TRBJ2-3	.	TRBD2	CASSPHGGGSTDTQYF	TGTGCCAGCAGCCCCCATGGGGGGGGTAGCACAGATACGCAGTATTTT
TRBV28	15	TRBJ1-1	.	TRBD1	CASSFENRGNTEAFF	TGTGCCAGCAGTTTCGAAAACAGGGGGAACACTGAAGCTTTCTTT
TRBV5-1	12	TRBJ1-1	.	.	CASSFQGLGAFF	TGCGCCAGCAGCTTTCAGGGGCTCGGAGCTTTCTTT
TRBV7-9	17	TRBJ2-3	.	.	CASSLGWAGALPDTQYF	TGTGCCAGCAGCTTAGGGTGGGCGGGGGCGCTCCCAGATACGCAGTATTTT
TRBV11-3	13	TRBJ2-1	.	TRBD1	CASSLPDRVEQFF	TGTGCCAGCAGCTTACCCGACAGGGTTGAGCAGTTCTTC